Shown below are 30 T cell receptor beta chains from a single sample sequenced in a study of Graves' ophthalmopathy and Graves' hyperthyroidism. TCR beta CDR3 regions were amplified from RNA transcripts. HTBI primers primed a first-round RT-PCR, and a second-round multiplex PCR followed. TCRdb ran MiXCR on the multiplex PCR reads and lists one entry per CDR3 protein. The data show 200,000 to 250,000 distinct CDR3 sequences, 29% seen once. Sequenced: peripheral blood. These receptors were obtained from a man between 50 and 59 years old with Graves' ophthalmopathy.

This clonotype occurred many times. This rearrangement joins TRBV24-1 to TRBJ2-5; D remains ambiguous. V lost 4 bases, J lost 5 bases, and 19 bases lay in between. The CDR3 loop spans 16 amino acids. CDR1 and CDR2 (germline): KGHDR, SFDVKD. CDR3 sequence reads: CATSDLGPEGRETQYF. The CDR3 region has the DNA TGTGCCACCAGTGACCTAGGCCCTGAAGGCCGGGAGACCCAGTACTTC.

This CDR3 is CASSLGGQRRVYEQYF. The CDR3 DNA reads TGTGCCAGCAGCCTTGGCGGCCAACGAAGAGTATACGAGCAGTACTTC. The chain links TRBV12-3 or TRBV12-4 to TRBJ2-7; D unclear. The CDR3 is made up of 16 amino acids. V was trimmed by 6 bases and J by 4 bases, leaving 22 bases between them.

This clonotype came up many times. This chain uses TRBV6-4 with TRBJ2-2, with a possible D match to TRBD2 (7 bases). V was pared by 3 bases and J by 5 bases, with 13 bases between. CDR3 length equals 15 residues. Germline CDR1 is MRHNA and CDR2 is SNTAGT. The CDR3 loop reads CASSEWGGRTGELFF. In DNA, the CDR3 is TGTGCCAGCAGTGAATGGGGGGGCCGTACCGGGGAGCTGTTTTTT.

This clonotype was recorded many times. The chain joins TRBV15 to TRBJ2-7, with a tentative D call TRBD2 (5 bases). V lost 0 bases to trimming and J lost 5 bases, with 11 bases between them. The germline V gene has CDR1 LNHNV and CDR2 YYDKDF (reference sequence). The CDR3 is 14 amino acids. CDR3 region: CATSRDIGNHEQYF. The CDR3 coding sequence is TGTGCCACCAGCAGAGATATCGGGAACCACGAGCAGTACTTC.

The chain joins TRBV6-1 to TRBJ2-7, with 8 nucleotides matching TRBD2. Trimming removed 8 bases from V and 5 bases from J; junction bases left unmatched: 11. Germline V gene sequence: CDR1 MNHNS, CDR2 SASEGT. This CDR3 has 14 residues. CDR3 sequence (DNA): TGTGCCAGCTCCCCAGCGGGAGCAGGGAACGAGCAGTACTTC. It specifies CASSPAGAGNEQYF.

This clonotype appeared many times. The rearrangement joins TRBV5-4 to TRBJ2-2; the D gene is possibly TRBD1 (5 bases). Germline V CDR1 and CDR2: SGHNT, YYREEE (reference sequence). V shed 0 bases and J shed 0 bases, with 6 bases lying between them. The CDR3 runs to 15 residues. The CDR3 sequence is CASSLVGPNTGELFF. CDR3 nucleotide sequence: TGTGCCAGCAGCTTGGTGGGGCCGAACACCGGGGAGCTGTTTTTT.

The chain links TRBV20-1 to TRBJ2-7; the match to TRBD2 covers 8 bases. With V trimmed by 3 bases and J by 2 bases, 12 bases remained unmatched. This CDR3 comprises 16 residues. The germline V gene encodes CDR1 DFQATT and CDR2 SNEGSKA (reference sequence). CDR3 DNA sequence: TGCAGTGCTAGTCAGATCGGACTAGCTGCCCCCTACGAGCAGTACTTC. Encoded protein: CSASQIGLAAPYEQYF.

The rearrangement joins TRBV6-1 to TRBJ2-5; tentatively, D is TRBD1 or TRBD2 (6 bases each). V dropped 7 bases and J dropped 5 bases, with 17 bases sitting between them. From germline, CDR1 is MNHNS and CDR2 SASEGT. This CDR3 contains 14 residues. The CDR3 DNA reads TGTGCCAGCAATGAGCAGGGGAGGTGGGAGACCCAGTACTTC. This translates into CASNEQGRWETQYF.

Details on this clonotype: The junction departs from the called germline gene at one end, perhaps through a read error. V is TRBV11-2 and J is TRBJ2-7; TRBD1 matches at 7 bases. CDR3 length equals 18 residues. Germline V gives CDR1 SGHAT, CDR2 FQNNGV. The CDR3 sequence: CASSLRRSARQGSNEQYF. As DNA, the CDR3 is TGTGCCAGCAGCTTACGGCGGTCGGCCCGACAGGGCTCCAACGAGCAGTACTTC.

This clonotype was recorded many times. This chain joins TRBV6-5 and TRBJ1-1; unclear D gene. The CDR3 is 12 amino acids. Trimming removed 6 bases from V and 7 bases from J, with 12 bases in between. The germline gives CDR1 MNHEY, CDR2 SVGAGI. CDR3 in DNA: TGTGCCAGCAGAGGCCCAAGTCTTGAAGCTTTCTTT. It encodes CASRGPSLEAFF.

In this sample, this clonotype turned up many times. V usage is TRBV18 and J usage is TRBJ1-5; D possibly corresponds to TRBD1 (6 bases). In germline, CDR1 is KGHSH, CDR2 LQKENI. The CDR3 loop spans 15 amino acids. V was pared by 6 bases and J by 0 bases, with 12 bases between. The CDR3 bases are TGTGCCAGCTCTCTACAGGGATATAGCAATCAGCCCCAGCATTTT. It is translated as CASSLQGYSNQPQHF.

This clonotype was observed many times. The chain employs TRBV2 and TRBJ2-7; TRBD2 agrees at 9 bases. Trimming took 10 bases from V and 3 from J; bases not matched to a gene: 10. The V gene's germline CDR1 is SNHLY and CDR2 FYNNEI. The CDR3 contains 14 residues. Here the CDR3 reads CATRSGLAIYEQYF. The CDR3, as DNA: TGTGCCACCAGATCAGGACTAGCGATCTACGAGCAGTACTTC.

This clonotype was counted many times. The chain is built from TRBV6-6 and TRBJ2-6, with 9 bases matching TRBD1. The V gene's germline CDR1 is MNHNY and CDR2 SVGAGI (reference sequence). The length of the CDR3 is 18 residues. The ends lost 10 bases at V and 0 bases at J; junction bases unmatched: 13. The CDR3 region is CATEPGTGTNSGANVLTF. CDR3 bases: TGTGCCACTGAACCCGGGACAGGGACAAACTCTGGGGCCAACGTCCTGACTTTC.

This clonotype was detected many times. The chain couples TRBV6-5 to TRBJ2-7; no definite D call. Germline V gives CDR1 MNHEY, CDR2 SVGAGI. V was cut by 2 bases and J by 0 bases, with 11 bases left in between. CDR3 length equals 15 residues. CDR3 sequence: CASSYVAESSYEQYF. For the CDR3, the DNA is TGTGCCAGCAGTTACGTGGCAGAAAGCTCCTACGAGCAGTACTTC.

In this sample, this clonotype turned up many times. Germline and junction disagree at one end, which may indicate a read error. This chain links TRBV2 with TRBJ2-5; D remains ambiguous. The CDR3 runs to 11 residues. Germline V lookup: CDR1 SNHLY, CDR2 FYNNEI. The DNA for the CDR3 is TGTGCCAGCAAATATGAAGAAACCCAGTACTTC. It yields the protein CASKYEETQYF.

The V gene is TRBV6-2 or TRBV6-3, the J gene TRBJ1-6; D not certain. V was trimmed by 8 bases and J by 7 bases, leaving 15 bases between them. Germline assignment: CDR1 MNHEY and CDR2 SVGEGT. The CDR3 spans 14 residues. The CDR3 DNA is TGTGCCAGCGGAGAGGCTTACGAGAATTCACCCCTCCACTTT. Translated: CASGEAYENSPLHF.

The CDR3 loop reads CASLTLQNTEAFF. The CDR3 nucleotides read TGTGCCAGCCTAACGTTACAGAACACTGAAGCTTTCTTT. The chain employs TRBV6-2 or TRBV6-3 and TRBJ1-1; D unresolved. Trimming removed 8 bases at V and 1 base at J, with 11 bases between. Germline V gene sequence: CDR1 MNHEY, CDR2 SVGEGT. The CDR3 has 13 amino acids.

This clonotype has at least ten counts. For the CDR3, the DNA is TGTGCCAGCAGCCTAGCGGGAGGTTCCTACGAGCAGTACTTC. It codes for CASSLAGGSYEQYF. The V call is TRBV7-3, the J call TRBJ2-7; 11 nucleotides line up with TRBD2. The CDR3 extends over 14 amino acids. With V trimmed by 5 bases and J by 1 base, 1 base remained unmatched. Germline V CDR1 and CDR2: SGHTA, FQGTGA.

This clonotype has a count of ten or more. V and J are TRBV20-1 and TRBJ1-3; D unclear. Germline-derived CDR1 and CDR2 are DFQATT and SNEGSKA (reference sequence). V shed 2 bases and J shed 3 bases, with 8 bases lying between them. The CDR3 runs to 13 residues. The CDR3 DNA reads TGCAGTGCTAGAAGGGCAGATGGAAACACCATATATTTT. The encoded protein is CSARRADGNTIYF.

This clonotype has only one observation. CDR3 sequence reads: CSAPRPRGSYEQYF. CDR3 DNA sequence: TGCAGTGCCCCCAGACCAAGGGGCTCCTACGAGCAGTACTTC. The V call is TRBV20-1, the J call TRBJ2-7; maybe TRBD1 (5 bases). The CDR3 has 14 amino acids. Trimming shortened V by 6 bases and J by 0 bases, and 15 bases separated the two germline ends. Germline values: CDR1 DFQATT, CDR2 SNEGSKA (reference sequence).

This clonotype was picked up many times. The V and J genes are TRBV27 and TRBJ1-1; 8 nucleotides match TRBD1. Per germline, CDR1 MNHEY and CDR2 SMNVEV (reference sequence). J gave up 6 bases and V 5 bases, and 8 bases lay outside the gene matches. The CDR3 is 14 amino acids. The DNA for the CDR3 is TGTGCCAGCAGTACCTCGACAGGGGTACCTGAAGCTTTCTTT. Translating gives CASSTSTGVPEAFF.

The genes are TRBV6-2 or TRBV6-3 and TRBJ1-1; 8 positions agree with TRBD1. Trimming cost V 6 bases and J 5 bases; bases outside gene matches: 8. Germline CDR1 MNHEY, CDR2 SVGEGT. The CDR3 totals 14 residues. The CDR3 protein is CASSKGTGGTEAFF. In DNA, the CDR3 is TGTGCCAGCAGCAAAGGGACAGGAGGGACTGAAGCTTTCTTT.

The genes are TRBV20-1 and TRBJ1-1, with TRBD1 matching over 7 bases. Germline V lookup: CDR1 DFQATT, CDR2 SNEGSKA (reference sequence). Trimming took 3 bases from V and 4 from J; bases not matched to a gene: 8. The CDR3 covers 14 residues. The CDR3 spells CSASARGGGTEAFF. The CDR3 DNA follows: TGCAGTGCTAGTGCCAGGGGGGGTGGCACTGAAGCTTTCTTT.

This clonotype was seen at least ten times. This rearrangement joins TRBV10-3 to TRBJ2-5; TRBD2 agrees at 13 bases. Germline V gene sequence: CDR1 ENHRY, CDR2 SYGVKD. The CDR3 spans 20 residues. V was clipped by 3 bases and J by 5 bases; unmatched bases: 18. The CDR3 region has the DNA TGTGCCATCAGTGACCCACCGGGGACTAGCGGGATGGAACTGGCGGAGACCCAGTACTTC. Protein: CAISDPPGTSGMELAETQYF.

The sample holds many counts of this clonotype. V is TRBV20-1 and J is TRBJ2-5; 8 bases line up with TRBD2. The CDR3 loop spans 15 amino acids. The germline V gene encodes CDR1 DFQATT and CDR2 SNEGSKA (reference sequence). The J segment lost 7 bases and the V segment lost 6 bases, leaving 16 bases of the junction unmatched. CDR3 sequence (DNA): TGCAGTGCGGAGGAAACTAGCGGTCGCCCCGGGACCCAGTACTTC. Its translation: CSAEETSGRPGTQYF.

The chain has TRBV12-3 or TRBV12-4 and TRBJ1-1; possible D gene TRBD1, 5 bases. This CDR3 has 11 amino acids. V dropped 7 bases and J dropped 8 bases, with 11 bases sitting between them. The CDR3 nucleotides read TGTGCCAGCACCGAGGGGAGGGAAGCTTTCTTT. This sequence encodes CASTEGREAFF.

This clonotype showed up just a few times. The rearrangement joins TRBV6-2 or TRBV6-3 to TRBJ2-7; TRBD1 matches 7 bases. V lost 6 bases to trimming and J lost 0 bases; unmatched junction nucleotides: 5. The CDR3 sequence is 14 residues long. The germline CDR1 and CDR2 sequences are MNHEY and SVGEGT. The CDR3 nucleotides read TGTGCCAGCAGGCGACAGGGAAGCTCCTACGAGCAGTACTTC. Translated, it gives CASRRQGSSYEQYF.

In this sample, this clonotype turned up once. V is TRBV7-2 and J is TRBJ2-5, with a tentative D call TRBD2 (6 bases). This CDR3 comprises 21 residues. Germline V CDR1 and CDR2: SGHTA, FQGNSA. Trimming took 0 bases from V and 1 from J, leaving 27 bases between them. The CDR3 protein is CASSLARGDGSPGAVQETQYF. The CDR3 nucleotides read TGTGCCAGCAGCTTAGCGCGCGGGGACGGGAGCCCCGGGGCCGTCCAAGAGACCCAGTACTTC. Drawing the rest from reference TRBV7-2 and TRBJ2-5, the complete variable domain is GAGVSQSPSNKVTEKGKDVELRCDPISGHTALYWYRQSLGQGLEFLIYFQGNSAPDKSGLPSDRFSAERTGGSVSTLTIQRTQQEDSAVYLCASSLARGDGSPGAVQETQYFGPGTRLLVL.

This clonotype has at least ten counts. V usage is TRBV19 and J usage is TRBJ1-1; D gene ambiguous. Germline assignment: CDR1 LNHDA and CDR2 SQIVND (reference sequence). V lost 8 bases and J 4 bases, leaving 11 bases between the germline ends. This CDR3 has 12 residues. The CDR3 loop reads CASSYASTEAFF. CDR3 DNA: TGTGCCAGTTCTTACGCCTCCACTGAAGCTTTCTTT.

The table lists this clonotype with many counts. At one of its ends the junction is not consistent with the germline gene, which may arise from a read error. The V call is TRBV2, the J call TRBJ1-1; TRBD1 is a possible D gene (6 bases). CDR1 SNHLY and CDR2 FYNNEI come from the germline V gene. The CDR3 runs 15 residues. In DNA, the CDR3 is TGTGCCAGCAGAGAAGGGGGGGCCCAATACACTGAAGCTTTCTTT. It codes for CASREGGAQYTEAFF.